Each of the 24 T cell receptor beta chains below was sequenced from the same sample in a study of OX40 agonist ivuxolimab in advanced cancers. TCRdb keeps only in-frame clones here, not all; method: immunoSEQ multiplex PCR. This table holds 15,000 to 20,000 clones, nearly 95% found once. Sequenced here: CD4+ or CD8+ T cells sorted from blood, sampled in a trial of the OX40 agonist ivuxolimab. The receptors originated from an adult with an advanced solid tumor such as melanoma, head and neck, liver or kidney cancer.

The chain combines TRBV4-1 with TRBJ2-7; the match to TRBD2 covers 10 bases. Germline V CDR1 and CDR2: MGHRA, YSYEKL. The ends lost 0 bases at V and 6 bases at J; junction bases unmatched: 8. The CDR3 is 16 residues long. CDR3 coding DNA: TGCGCCAGCAGCCAAGATCCGACGAGCGGGAGGGCCGAGCAGTACTTC. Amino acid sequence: CASSQDPTSGRAEQYF.

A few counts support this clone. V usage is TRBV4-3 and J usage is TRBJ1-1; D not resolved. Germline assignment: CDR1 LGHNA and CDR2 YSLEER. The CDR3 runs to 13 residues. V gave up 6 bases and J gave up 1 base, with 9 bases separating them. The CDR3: CASRSPGNTEAFF. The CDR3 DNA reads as TGCGCCAGCAGATCGCCAGGGAACACTGAAGCTTTCTTT.

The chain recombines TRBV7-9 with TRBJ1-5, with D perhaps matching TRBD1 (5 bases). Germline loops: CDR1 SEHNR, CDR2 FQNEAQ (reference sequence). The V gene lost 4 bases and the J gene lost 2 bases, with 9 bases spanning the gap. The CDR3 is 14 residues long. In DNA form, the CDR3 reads TGTGCCAGCAGCTACCTAGGGGGCAATCAGCCCCAGCATTTT. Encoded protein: CASSYLGGNQPQHF.

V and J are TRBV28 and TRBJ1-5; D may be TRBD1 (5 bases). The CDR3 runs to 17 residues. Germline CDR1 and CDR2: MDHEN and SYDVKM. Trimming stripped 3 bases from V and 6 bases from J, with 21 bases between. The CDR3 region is CASSFGAARGIGQPQHF. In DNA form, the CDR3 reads TGTGCCAGCAGTTTTGGGGCCGCTCGAGGTATAGGTCAGCCCCAGCATTTT.

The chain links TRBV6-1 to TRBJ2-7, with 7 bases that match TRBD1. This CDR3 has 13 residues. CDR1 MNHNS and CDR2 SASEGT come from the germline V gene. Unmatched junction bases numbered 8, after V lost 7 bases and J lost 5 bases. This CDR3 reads CASTQGGSNEQYF. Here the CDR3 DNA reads TGTGCCAGCACTCAAGGGGGCTCGAACGAGCAGTACTTC.

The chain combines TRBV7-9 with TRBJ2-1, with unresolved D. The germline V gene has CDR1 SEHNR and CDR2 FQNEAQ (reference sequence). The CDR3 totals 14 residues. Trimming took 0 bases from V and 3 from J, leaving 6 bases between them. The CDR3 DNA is TGTGCCAGCAGCTTAGCTGAAGGCTACAATGAGCAGTTCTTC. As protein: CASSLAEGYNEQFF. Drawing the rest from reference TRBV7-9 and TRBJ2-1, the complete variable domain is DTGVSQNPRHKITKRGQNVTFRCDPISEHNRLYWYRQTLGQGPEFLTYFQNEAQLEKSRLLSDRFSAERPKGSFSTLEIQRTEQGDSAMYLCASSLAEGYNEQFFGPGTRLTVL.

The CDR3 reads CASSPGLGDSTEAFF. The CDR3 DNA reads TGCGCCAGCAGCCCCGGGCTAGGGGATAGCACTGAAGCTTTCTTT. The chain carries TRBV5-1 and TRBJ1-1; a possible D gene is TRBD1 (5 bases). CDR3 length equals 15 residues. Germline CDR1 SGHRS, CDR2 YFSETQ. V was shortened by 4 bases and J by 4 bases, with 17 bases between the two germline ends.

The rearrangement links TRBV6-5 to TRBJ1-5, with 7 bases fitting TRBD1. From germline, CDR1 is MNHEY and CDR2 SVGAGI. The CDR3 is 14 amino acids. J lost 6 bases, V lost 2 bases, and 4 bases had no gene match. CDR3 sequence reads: CASSYQGGSQPQHF. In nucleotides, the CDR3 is TGTGCCAGCAGTTACCAAGGGGGCTCTCAGCCCCAGCATTTT.

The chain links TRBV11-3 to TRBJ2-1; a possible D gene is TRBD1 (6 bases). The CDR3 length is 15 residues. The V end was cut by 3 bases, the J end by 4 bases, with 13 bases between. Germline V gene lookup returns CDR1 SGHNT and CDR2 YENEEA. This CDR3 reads CASSFRGKGYNEQFF. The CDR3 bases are TGTGCCAGCAGCTTCAGGGGAAAGGGATACAATGAGCAGTTCTTC.

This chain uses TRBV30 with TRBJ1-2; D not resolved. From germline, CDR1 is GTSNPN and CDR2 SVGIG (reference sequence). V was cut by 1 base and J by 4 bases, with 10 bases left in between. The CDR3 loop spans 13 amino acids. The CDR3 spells CAWSEVTLYGYTF. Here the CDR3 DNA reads TGTGCCTGGAGTGAGGTAACCCTCTATGGCTACACCTTC.

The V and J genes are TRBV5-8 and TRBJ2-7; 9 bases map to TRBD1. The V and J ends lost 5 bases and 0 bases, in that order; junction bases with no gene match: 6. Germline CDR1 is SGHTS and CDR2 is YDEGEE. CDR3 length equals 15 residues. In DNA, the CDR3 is TGTGCCAGCAGGAATGACAGGGGGACCTCCTACGAGCAGTACTTC. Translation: CASRNDRGTSYEQYF.

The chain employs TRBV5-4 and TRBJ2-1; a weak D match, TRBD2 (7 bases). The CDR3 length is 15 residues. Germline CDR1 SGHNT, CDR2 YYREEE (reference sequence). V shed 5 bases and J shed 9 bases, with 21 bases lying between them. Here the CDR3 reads CASRVRGGRPGEQFF. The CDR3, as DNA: TGTGCCAGCAGAGTCAGGGGAGGGAGACCCGGTGAGCAGTTCTTC.

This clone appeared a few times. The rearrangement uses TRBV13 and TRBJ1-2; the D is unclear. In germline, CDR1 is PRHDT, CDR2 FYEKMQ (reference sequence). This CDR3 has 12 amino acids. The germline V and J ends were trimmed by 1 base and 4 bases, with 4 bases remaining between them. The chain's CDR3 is CASSLDTYGYTF. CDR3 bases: TGTGCCAGCAGCTTAGACACCTATGGCTACACCTTC.

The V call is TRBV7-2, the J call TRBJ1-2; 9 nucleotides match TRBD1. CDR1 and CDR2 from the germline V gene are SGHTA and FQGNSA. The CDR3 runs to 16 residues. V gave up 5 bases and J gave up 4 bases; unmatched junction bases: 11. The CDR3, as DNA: TGTGCCAGCAGCCTAGTGGGGACAGGGCAGGGCTATGGCTACACCTTC. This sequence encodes CASSLVGTGQGYGYTF.

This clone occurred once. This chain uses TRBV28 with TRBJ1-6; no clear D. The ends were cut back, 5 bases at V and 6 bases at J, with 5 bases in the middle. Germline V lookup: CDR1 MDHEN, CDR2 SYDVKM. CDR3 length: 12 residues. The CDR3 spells CASSPSNSPLHF. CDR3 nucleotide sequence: TGTGCCAGCAGTCCCAGTAATTCACCCCTCCACTTT.

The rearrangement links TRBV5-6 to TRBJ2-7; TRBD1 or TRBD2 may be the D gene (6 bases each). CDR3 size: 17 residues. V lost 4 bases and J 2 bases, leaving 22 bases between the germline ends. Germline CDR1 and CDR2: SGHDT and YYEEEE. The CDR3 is CASSPPLGGPIAYEQYF. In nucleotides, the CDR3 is TGTGCCAGCAGCCCACCTTTAGGGGGGCCAATCGCCTACGAGCAGTACTTC.

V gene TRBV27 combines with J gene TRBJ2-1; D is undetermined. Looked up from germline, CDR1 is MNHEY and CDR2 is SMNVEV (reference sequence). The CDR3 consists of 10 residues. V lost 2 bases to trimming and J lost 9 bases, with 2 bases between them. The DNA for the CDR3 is TGTGCCAGCAGTTTAGGTGAGCAGTTCTTC. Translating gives CASSLGEQFF.

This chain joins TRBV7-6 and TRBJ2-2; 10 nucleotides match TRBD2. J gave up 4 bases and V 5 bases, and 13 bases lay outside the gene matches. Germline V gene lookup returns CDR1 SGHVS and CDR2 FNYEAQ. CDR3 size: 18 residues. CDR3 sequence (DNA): TGTGCCAGCAGCGCGATACTAGCGGGGCCCGGCGGCACCGGGGAGCTGTTTTTT. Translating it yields CASSAILAGPGGTGELFF.

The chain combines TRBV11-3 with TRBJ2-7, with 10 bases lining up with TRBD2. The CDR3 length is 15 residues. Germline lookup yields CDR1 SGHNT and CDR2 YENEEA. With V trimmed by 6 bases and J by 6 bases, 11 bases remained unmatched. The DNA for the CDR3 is TGTGCCAGCAGTTTTCCTGGACTAGCGGCTGGCGAGCAGTACTTC. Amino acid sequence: CASSFPGLAAGEQYF. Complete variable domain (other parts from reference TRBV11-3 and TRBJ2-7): EAGVVQSPRYKIIEKKQPVAFWCNPISGHNTLYWYLQNLGQGPELLIRYENEEAVDDSQLPKDRFSAERLKGVDSTLKIQPAELGDSAVYLCASSFPGLAAGEQYFGPGTRLTVT.

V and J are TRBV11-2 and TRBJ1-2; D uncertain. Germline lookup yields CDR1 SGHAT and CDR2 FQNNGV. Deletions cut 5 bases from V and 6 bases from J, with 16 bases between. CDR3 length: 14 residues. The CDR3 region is CASSPFGQEDGYTF. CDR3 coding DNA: TGTGCCAGCAGCCCTTTTGGGCAGGAGGATGGCTACACCTTC.

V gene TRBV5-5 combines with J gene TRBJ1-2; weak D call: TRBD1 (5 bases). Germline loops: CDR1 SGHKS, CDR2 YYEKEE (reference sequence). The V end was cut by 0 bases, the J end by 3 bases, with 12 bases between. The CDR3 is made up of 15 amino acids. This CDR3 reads CASSLGRDPYYGYTF. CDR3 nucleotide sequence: TGTGCCAGCAGCTTGGGCAGGGATCCGTACTATGGCTACACCTTC.

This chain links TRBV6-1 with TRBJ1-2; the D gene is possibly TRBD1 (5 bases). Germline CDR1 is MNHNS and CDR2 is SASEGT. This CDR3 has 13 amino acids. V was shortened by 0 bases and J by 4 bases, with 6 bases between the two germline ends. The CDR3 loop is CASSEAGGYGYTF. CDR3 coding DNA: TGTGCCAGCAGTGAAGCGGGGGGCTATGGCTACACCTTC.

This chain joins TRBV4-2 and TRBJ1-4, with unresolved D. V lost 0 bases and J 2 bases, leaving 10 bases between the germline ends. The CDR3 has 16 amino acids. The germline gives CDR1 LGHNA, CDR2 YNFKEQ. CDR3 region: CASSQEGISTNEKLFF. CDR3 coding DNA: TGTGCCAGCAGCCAAGAGGGAATAAGCACTAATGAAAAACTGTTTTTT.

DNA of the CDR3: TGTGCCAGCGTGCTGGGATACGAGCAGTACTTC. This encodes CASVLGYEQYF. The rearrangement links TRBV7-2 to TRBJ2-5; no reliable D call. The J call may be faulty, since TRBJ2-7 better matches the DNA end. The CDR3 is 11 residues long. Per germline, CDR1 SGHTA and CDR2 FQGNSA.